This T cell receptor (beta chain) was documented in a study of blood T cell repertoires in COVID-19. This CDR3 is 13 amino acids long. The V and J ends lost 7 bases and 3 bases respectively, with 11 bases between them. Per the germline V gene, CDR1 is SNHLY and CDR2 is FYNNEI. Per the original data handling: The authors estimated nucleated cell counts from reference gene primer amplification. Here immunoSEQ multiplex PCR was the method, and the copy in TCRdb shows in-frame clones only, minus some. The D gene and trimming were derived from the DNA, and the V and J assignments and clone size from that table. Among more than 400,000 clones listed, approximately 83% were seen once.

This clonotype was obtained from a human donor in a cohort sampled during active COVID-19. V and J are TRBV2 and TRBJ2-3; perhaps TRBD2 as D (5 bases). Sequencing input: peripheral blood. The CDR3 sequence: CASTSGTTDTQYF. The DNA of the CDR3 is TGTGCCAGCACAAGCGGAACTACAGATACGCAGTATTTT.